Below, one T cell receptor beta chain is given with its context. Its antigen is currently unknown. TCRdb ran MiXCR on the reads and lists one entry per CDR3 protein. Of over 95,000 distinct CDR3 sequences detected, 30% appear once; the ten largest clones hold 41%. This record comes from a study of T cell repertoires in cytomegalovirus infection. Whole-study context: In public TCR beta signatures, there were indications of both CMV infection and matching HLA type.

Study-wide findings and caveats: HLA-C-restricted, CMV-specific TCR beta clonotypes were dominant ex vivo. The study identified carriers of CMV plus the relevant HLA from cumulative public TCR beta family frequency.

The receptor was isolated from a human donor in good health (CMV status not recorded). Some clones in this sample may be carry-over from other donors' samples. The material sequenced was CD8+ T cells from cultured PBMCs, taken from culture after CMV antigen stimulation.

CDR3 nucleotides: TGCGCCAGCAGCCCGGGACATCATCTCATGAACACTGAAGCTTTCTTT. Its translation is CASSPGHHLMNTEAFF. The genes are TRBV5-1 and TRBJ1-1; D perhaps matches TRBD1 (6 bases). Deletions cut 4 bases from V and 0 bases from J, with 16 bases between. This CDR3 has 16 residues. Germline V gene lookup returns CDR1 SGHRS and CDR2 YFSETQ.